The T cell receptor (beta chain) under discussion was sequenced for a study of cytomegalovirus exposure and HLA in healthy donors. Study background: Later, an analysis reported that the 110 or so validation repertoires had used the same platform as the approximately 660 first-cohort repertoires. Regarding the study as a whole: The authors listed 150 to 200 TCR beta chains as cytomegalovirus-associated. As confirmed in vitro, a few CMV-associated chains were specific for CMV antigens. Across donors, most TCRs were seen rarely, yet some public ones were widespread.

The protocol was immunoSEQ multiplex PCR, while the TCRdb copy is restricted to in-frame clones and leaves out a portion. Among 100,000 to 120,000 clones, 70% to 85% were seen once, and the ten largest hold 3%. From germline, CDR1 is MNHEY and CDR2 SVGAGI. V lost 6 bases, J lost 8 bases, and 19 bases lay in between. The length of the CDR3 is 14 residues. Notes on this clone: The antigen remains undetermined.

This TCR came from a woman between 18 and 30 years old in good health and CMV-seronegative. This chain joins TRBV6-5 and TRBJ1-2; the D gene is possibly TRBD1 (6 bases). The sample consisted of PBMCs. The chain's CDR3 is CASRSGKGRGGYTF. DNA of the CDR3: TGTGCCAGCAGATCCGGGAAGGGGAGGGGGGGCTACACCTTC.